This T cell receptor (beta chain) was identified during a study of early T cells in non-severe SARS-CoV-2 infection. Study background: Unpaired chains resulted from sequencing bulk RNA of unsorted whole blood. Study-level points and caveats: The study's VDJdb matching favored anti-spike CD8 responses and missed private and CD4 specificities.

Individual cDNA molecules received unique molecular identifiers during library preparation. TCRdb re-analysed the 5' RACE reads in MiXCR, keeping a single row per CDR3 protein. The sample has 70,000 or so distinct CDR3 sequences, under 15% seen once; the top ten hold 1.3%. This CDR3 region has 14 residues. The germline V gene has CDR1 SQVTM and CDR2 ANQGSEA. The junction had 11 bases not matched to a gene; V was cut back by 5 bases and J by 4 bases. This clonotype showed up just a few times. Antigen specificity is unknown. J is TRBJ2-7 and V is TRBV29-1; 7 positions match TRBD1. Sample: whole blood. The clonotype originates from an adult who was a healthcare worker with PCR-confirmed SARS-CoV-2 infection or an uninfected control (not recorded which). DNA for the CDR3: TGCAGCGTTATCCCCCTTAGGGGGCGGTACGAGCAGTACTTC. It is translated as CSVIPLRGRYEQYF.